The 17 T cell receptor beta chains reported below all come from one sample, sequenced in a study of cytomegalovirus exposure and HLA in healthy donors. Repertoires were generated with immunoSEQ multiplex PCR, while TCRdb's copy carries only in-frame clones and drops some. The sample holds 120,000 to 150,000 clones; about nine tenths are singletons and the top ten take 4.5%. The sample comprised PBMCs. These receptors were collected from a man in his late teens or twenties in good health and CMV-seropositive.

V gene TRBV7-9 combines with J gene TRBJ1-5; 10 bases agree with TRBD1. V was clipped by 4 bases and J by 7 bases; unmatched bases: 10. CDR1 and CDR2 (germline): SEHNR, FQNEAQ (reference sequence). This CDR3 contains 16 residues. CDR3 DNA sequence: TGTGCCAGCAGCTGGGACAGGGGTAAGAGAATCCAGCCCCAGCATTTT. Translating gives CASSWDRGKRIQPQHF.

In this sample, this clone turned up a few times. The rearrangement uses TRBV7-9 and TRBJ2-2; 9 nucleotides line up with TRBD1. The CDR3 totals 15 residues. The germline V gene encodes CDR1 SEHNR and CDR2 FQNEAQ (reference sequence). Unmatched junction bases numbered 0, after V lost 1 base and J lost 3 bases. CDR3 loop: CASSLGQGDTGELFF. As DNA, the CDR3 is TGTGCCAGCAGCTTAGGACAGGGGGACACCGGGGAGCTGTTTTTT.

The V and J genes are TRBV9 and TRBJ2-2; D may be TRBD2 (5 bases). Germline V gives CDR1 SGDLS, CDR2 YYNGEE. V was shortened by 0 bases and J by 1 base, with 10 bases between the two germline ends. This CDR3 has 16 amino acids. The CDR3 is CASSVASGRNTGELFF. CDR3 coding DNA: TGTGCCAGCAGCGTAGCTTCGGGGAGGAACACCGGGGAGCTGTTTTTT.

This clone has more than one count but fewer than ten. In DNA form, the CDR3 reads TGTGCCAGCAGCTTAGGGGACAGTGGTTTCACCGGGGAGCTGTTTTTT. Translating gives CASSLGDSGFTGELFF. The chain links TRBV13 to TRBJ2-2, with D possibly matching TRBD1 (6 bases). The CDR3 spans 16 residues. Germline loops: CDR1 PRHDT, CDR2 FYEKMQ (reference sequence). Trimming removed 0 bases from V and 4 bases from J, with 12 bases in between. The variable domain in full, completed from reference TRBV13 and TRBJ2-2, reads AAGVIQSPRHLIKEKRETATLKCYPIPRHDTVYWYQQGPGQDPQFLISFYEKMQSDKGSIPDRFSAQQFSDYHSELNMSSLELGDSALYFCASSLGDSGFTGELFFGEGSRLTVL.

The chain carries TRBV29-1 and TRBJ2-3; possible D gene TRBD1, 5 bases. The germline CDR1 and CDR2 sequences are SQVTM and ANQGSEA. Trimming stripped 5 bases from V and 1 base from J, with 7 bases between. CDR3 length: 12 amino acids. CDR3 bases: TGCAGCGTTCTGGGGCGCACAGATACGCAGTATTTT. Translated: CSVLGRTDTQYF.

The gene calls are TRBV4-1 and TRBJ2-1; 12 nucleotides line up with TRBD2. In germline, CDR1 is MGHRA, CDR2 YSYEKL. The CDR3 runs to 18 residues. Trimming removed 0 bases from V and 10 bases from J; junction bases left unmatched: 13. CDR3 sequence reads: CASSQDLGLAGGQGEQFF. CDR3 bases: TGCGCCAGCAGCCAAGATTTGGGGCTAGCGGGGGGGCAAGGGGAGCAGTTCTTC.

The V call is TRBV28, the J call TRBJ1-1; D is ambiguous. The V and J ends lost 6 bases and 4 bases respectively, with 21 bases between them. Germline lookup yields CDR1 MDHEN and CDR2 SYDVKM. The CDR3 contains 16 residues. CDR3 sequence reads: CASRPGRTMMGTEAFF. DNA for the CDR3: TGTGCCAGCAGACCGGGAAGGACGATGATGGGCACTGAAGCTTTCTTT.

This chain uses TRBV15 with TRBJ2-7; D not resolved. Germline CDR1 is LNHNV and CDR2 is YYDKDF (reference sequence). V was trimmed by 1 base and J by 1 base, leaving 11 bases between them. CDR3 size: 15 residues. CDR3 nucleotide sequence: TGTGCCACCAGCAGAGGGGCAGATCCATCCTACGAGCAGTACTTC. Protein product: CATSRGADPSYEQYF.

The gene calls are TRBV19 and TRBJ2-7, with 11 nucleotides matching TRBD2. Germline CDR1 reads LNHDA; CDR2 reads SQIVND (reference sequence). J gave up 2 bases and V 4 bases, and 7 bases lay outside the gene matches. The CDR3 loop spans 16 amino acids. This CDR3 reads CASSRSTSGVTYEQYF. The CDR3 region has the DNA TGTGCCAGTAGTAGATCGACTAGCGGGGTGACCTACGAGCAGTACTTC.

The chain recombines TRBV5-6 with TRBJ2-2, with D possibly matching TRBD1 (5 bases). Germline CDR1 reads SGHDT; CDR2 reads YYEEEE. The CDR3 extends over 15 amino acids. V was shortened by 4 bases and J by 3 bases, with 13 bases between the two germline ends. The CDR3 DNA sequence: TGTGCCAGCAGCCCCGAAGGGGTTTACACCGGGGAGCTGTTTTTT. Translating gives CASSPEGVYTGELFF.

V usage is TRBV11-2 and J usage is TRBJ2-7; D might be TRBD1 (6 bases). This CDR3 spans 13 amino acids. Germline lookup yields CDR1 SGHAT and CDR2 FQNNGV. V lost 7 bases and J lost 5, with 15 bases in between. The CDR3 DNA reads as TGTGCCAGCACCGCGGAACAGGGCGACGAGCAGTACTTC. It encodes CASTAEQGDEQYF.

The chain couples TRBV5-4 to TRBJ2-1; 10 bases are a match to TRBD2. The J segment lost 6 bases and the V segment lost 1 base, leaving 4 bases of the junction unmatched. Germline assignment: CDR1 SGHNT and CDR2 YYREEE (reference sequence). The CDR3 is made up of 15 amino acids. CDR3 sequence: CASSLPPSGSNEQFF. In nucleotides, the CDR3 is TGTGCCAGCAGCTTGCCTCCTAGCGGGAGCAATGAGCAGTTCTTC.

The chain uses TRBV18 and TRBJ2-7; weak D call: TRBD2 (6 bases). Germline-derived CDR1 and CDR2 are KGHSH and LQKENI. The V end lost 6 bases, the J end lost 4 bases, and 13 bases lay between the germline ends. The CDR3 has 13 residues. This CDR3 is CASSLRDSYEQYF. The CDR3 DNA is TGTGCCAGCTCCCTCCGGGACTCTTACGAGCAGTACTTC.

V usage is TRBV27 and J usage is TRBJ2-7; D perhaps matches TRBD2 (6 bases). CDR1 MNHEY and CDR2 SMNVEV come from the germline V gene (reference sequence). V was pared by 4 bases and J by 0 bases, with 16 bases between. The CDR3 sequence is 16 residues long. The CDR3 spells CASSSRSGDLSYEQYF. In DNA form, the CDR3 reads TGTGCCAGCAGTTCCCGGTCGGGGGACCTCTCCTACGAGCAGTACTTC.

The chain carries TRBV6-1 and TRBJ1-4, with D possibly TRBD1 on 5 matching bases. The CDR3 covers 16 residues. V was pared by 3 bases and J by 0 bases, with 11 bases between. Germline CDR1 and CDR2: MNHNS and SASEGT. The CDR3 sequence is CASSDGHPPTNEKLFF. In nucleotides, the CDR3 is TGTGCCAGCAGTGACGGACACCCTCCAACTAATGAAAAACTGTTTTTT.

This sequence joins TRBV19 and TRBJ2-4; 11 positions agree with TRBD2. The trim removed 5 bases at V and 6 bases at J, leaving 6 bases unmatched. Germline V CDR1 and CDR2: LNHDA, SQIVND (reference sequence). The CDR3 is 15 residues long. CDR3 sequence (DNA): TGTGCCAGTAGTCCTCTAGCGGGGGGACTAAACATTCAGTACTTC. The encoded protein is CASSPLAGGLNIQYF.

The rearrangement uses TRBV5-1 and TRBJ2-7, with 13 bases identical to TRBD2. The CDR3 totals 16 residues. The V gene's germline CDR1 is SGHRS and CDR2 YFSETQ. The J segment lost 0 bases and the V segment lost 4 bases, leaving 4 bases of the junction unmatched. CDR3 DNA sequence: TGCGCCAGCAGCCTGACTAGCGGGAGGCCCTCCTACGAGCAGTACTTC. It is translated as CASSLTSGRPSYEQYF.